This T cell receptor beta chain was sequenced for a study of blood T cell repertoires in COVID-19. Produced via immunoSEQ multiplex PCR; TCRdb's table is partial and in-frame only. Here the sample spans approximately 190,000 clones, approximately 86% being singletons. The V end lost 5 bases, the J end lost 4 bases, and 15 bases lay between the germline ends. The CDR3 sequence is 15 residues long. Germline V gene sequence: CDR1 LNHDA, CDR2 SQIVND (reference sequence). The sample taken for sequencing was PBMCs or T cells enriched from blood (not recorded which). The J gene is TRBJ1-5, the V gene TRBV19; no clear D. This sequence originates from a woman in her 40s in a cohort exposed to, infected with or recovered from COVID-19 (not recorded which). In nucleotides, the CDR3 is TGTGCCAGTAGTCCCGACGGGATGGGTAATCAGCCCCAGCATTTT. This sequence encodes CASSPDGMGNQPQHF.